The entry that follows covers one TCR beta chain sequence. The CDR3 runs 12 residues. Trimming pared 0 bases from V and 7 bases from J, leaving 6 bases between. The germline V gene encodes CDR1 MNHNY and CDR2 SVGAGI (reference sequence). The sample belongs to a study of blood T cell repertoires in COVID-19. Background on the study: PBMCs, B-cell-depleted T cells, or T cells provided the cDNA or gDNA that made up the material.

Two negative PCRs, clearance, or symptom resolution characterized the recovered Cohort 3 donors. The protocol was immunoSEQ multiplex PCR, while the TCRdb copy is restricted to in-frame clones and leaves out a portion. The sample records about 380,000 clones, approximately 87% being singletons. The TCR was taken from a young man who had recovered from COVID-19. Sequenced sample: PBMCs or T cells enriched from blood (not recorded which). The V and J genes are TRBV6-6 and TRBJ1-2, with D possibly matching TRBD1 (5 bases). The CDR3 loop reads CASSYSGPGYTF. DNA of the CDR3: TGTGCCAGCAGTTACTCGGGGCCTGGCTACACCTTC.